Following are 10 T cell receptor beta chains from one sample sequenced in a study of shared clonotypes between healthy human individuals. Clones were read by immunoSEQ multiplex PCR, and TCRdb kept only the in-frame ones, dropping some. The sample lists around 600,000 clones, about 95% occurring once. CD8 cells regarded as naive lacked CD45RO, were positively chosen for CCR7, and omitted terminally differentiated effector memory CD45RA+ cells. Sequenced: naive CD8+ T cells sorted from blood. These TCRs come from a woman between 25 and 40 years old in good health.

The chain employs TRBV7-3 and TRBJ2-3, with D possibly called TRBD1 or TRBD2 (6 bases each). The CDR3 has 14 residues. The V end lost 1 base, the J end lost 3 bases, and 8 bases lay between the germline ends. The germline gives CDR1 SGHTA, CDR2 FQGTGA. The CDR3 sequence: CASSLIGGTDTQYF. The CDR3 DNA reads TGTGCCAGCAGCTTAATAGGGGGGACAGATACGCAGTATTTT.

The chain links TRBV19 to TRBJ2-1, with TRBD1 as a possible D gene (6 bases). V was clipped by 6 bases and J by 3 bases, with 12 bases between them. Germline assignment: CDR1 LNHDA and CDR2 SQIVND (reference sequence). The CDR3 length is 14 residues. The CDR3 DNA follows: TGTGCCAGTAGGATACAGGGTGGCTACAATGAGCAGTTCTTC. Protein: CASRIQGGYNEQFF.

V gene TRBV6-5 combines with J gene TRBJ1-2; perhaps TRBD1 as D (6 bases). From germline, CDR1 is MNHEY and CDR2 SVGAGI. Trimming pared 6 bases from V and 4 bases from J, leaving 18 bases between. This CDR3 comprises 15 residues. The CDR3 loop is CASSGGGQGGYGYTF. DNA for the CDR3: TGTGCCAGCAGCGGGGGGGGGCAGGGCGGCTATGGCTACACCTTC.

This clone was counted once. V is TRBV21-1 and J is TRBJ2-7; the DNA was not compared with TRBD2, the D call given in the table. TRBV21-1 is listed as a pseudogene. The CDR3 length is 19 residues. CDR3: CASSPQTPGTGLGRVEQYF. DNA of the CDR3: TGTGCCAGCAGCCCCCAAACCCCGGGTACGGGACTAGGGAGGGTCGAGCAGTACTTC.

On this clone itself: The same CDR3 can be traced to other DNA sequences in this sample. The J gene is TRBJ1-1, the V gene TRBV7-9; 11 bases match TRBD1. The CDR3 runs to 15 residues. With 3 bases clipped from V and 1 base from J, the junction kept 1 base outside the gene matches. Germline V gene data show CDR1 as SEHNR and CDR2 as FQNEAQ (reference sequence). The CDR3 coding sequence is TGTGCCAGCAGCTTTGGACAGGGGGCGAACACTGAAGCTTTCTTT. Amino acid sequence: CASSFGQGANTEAFF.

The chain links TRBV5-4 to TRBJ2-7; no clear D gene. Germline values: CDR1 SGHNT, CDR2 YYREEE (reference sequence). V was cut by 2 bases and J by 0 bases, with 12 bases left in between. The CDR3 is made up of 15 amino acids. The CDR3: CASSFLPSSSYEQYF. As DNA, the CDR3 is TGTGCCAGCAGCTTCCTCCCTTCTAGCTCCTACGAGCAGTACTTC.

The chain recombines TRBV6-1 with TRBJ2-7; no clear D. The CDR3 length is 15 residues. V was pared by 3 bases and J by 2 bases, with 14 bases between. Germline V gives CDR1 MNHNS, CDR2 SASEGT. This CDR3 is CASSDLYIYPYEQYF. For the CDR3, the DNA is TGTGCCAGCAGTGACCTATATATCTACCCCTACGAGCAGTACTTC.

This chain joins TRBV7-8 and TRBJ1-5, with D perhaps TRBD1 (5 bases). Germline V CDR1 and CDR2: SGHVS, FQNEAQ. V was cut by 4 bases and J by 1 base, with 14 bases left in between. This CDR3 is built from 16 residues. CDR3 sequence: CASSSQYRDSNQPQHF. The DNA of the CDR3 is TGTGCCAGCAGCTCCCAATACCGGGACAGCAATCAGCCCCAGCATTTT. The full variable domain, its missing parts supplied by reference TRBV7-8 and TRBJ1-5, is GAGVSQSPRYKVAKRGQDVALRCDPISGHVSLFWYQQALGQGPEFLTYFQNEAQLDKSGLPSDRFFAERPEGSVSTLKIQRTQQEDSAVYLCASSSQYRDSNQPQHFGDGTRLSIL.

The chain links TRBV6-5 to TRBJ2-5, with 8 bases fitting TRBD1. Per germline, CDR1 MNHEY and CDR2 SVGAGI. This CDR3 has 13 residues. Trimming at V came to 4 bases and at J to 2 bases, leaving 0 bases not matched to a gene. The CDR3 protein is CASSWTGQETQYF. The CDR3 region has the DNA TGTGCCAGCAGTTGGACAGGGCAAGAGACCCAGTACTTC.

This clone was counted a single time. The chain recombines TRBV5-6 with TRBJ2-7; D is unclear. Germline assignment: CDR1 SGHDT and CDR2 YYEEEE. Trimming shortened V by 5 bases and J by 0 bases, and 3 bases separated the two germline ends. This CDR3 is built from 11 residues. The CDR3 region is CASSTSYEQYF. CDR3 bases: TGTGCCAGCAGTACCTCCTACGAGCAGTACTTC.